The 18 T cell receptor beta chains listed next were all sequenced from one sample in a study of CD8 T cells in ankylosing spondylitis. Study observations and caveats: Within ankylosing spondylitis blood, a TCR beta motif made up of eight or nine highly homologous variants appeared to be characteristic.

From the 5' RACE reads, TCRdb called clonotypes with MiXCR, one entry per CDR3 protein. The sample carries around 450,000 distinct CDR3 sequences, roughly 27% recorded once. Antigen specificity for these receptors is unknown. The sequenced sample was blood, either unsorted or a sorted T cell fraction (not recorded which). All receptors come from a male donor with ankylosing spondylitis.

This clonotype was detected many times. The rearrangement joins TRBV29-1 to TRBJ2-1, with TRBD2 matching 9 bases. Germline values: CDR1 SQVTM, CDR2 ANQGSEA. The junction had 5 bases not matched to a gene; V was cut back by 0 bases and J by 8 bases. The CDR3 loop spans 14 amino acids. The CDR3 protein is CSVEEAGGADEQFF. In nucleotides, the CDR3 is TGCAGCGTTGAAGAAGCGGGGGGCGCGGATGAGCAGTTCTTC.

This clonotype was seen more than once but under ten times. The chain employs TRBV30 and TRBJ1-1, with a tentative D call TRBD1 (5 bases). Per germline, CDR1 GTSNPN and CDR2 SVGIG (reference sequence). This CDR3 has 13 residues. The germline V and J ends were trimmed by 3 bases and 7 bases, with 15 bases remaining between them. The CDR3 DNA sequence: TGTGCCTGGAGCATAAGGGCAACAGGTGAAGCTTTCTTT. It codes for CAWSIRATGEAFF.

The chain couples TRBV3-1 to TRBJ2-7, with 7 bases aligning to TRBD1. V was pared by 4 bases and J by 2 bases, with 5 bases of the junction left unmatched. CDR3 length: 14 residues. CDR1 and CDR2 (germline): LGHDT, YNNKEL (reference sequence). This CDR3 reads CASSPGQPAYEQYF. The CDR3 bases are TGTGCCAGCAGCCCGGGACAGCCGGCCTACGAGCAGTACTTC.

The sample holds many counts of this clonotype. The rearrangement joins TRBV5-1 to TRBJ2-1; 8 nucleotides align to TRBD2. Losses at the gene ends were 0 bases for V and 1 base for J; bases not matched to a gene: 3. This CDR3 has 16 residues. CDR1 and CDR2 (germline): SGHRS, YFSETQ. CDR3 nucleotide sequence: TGCGCCAGCAGCTTGGTGGTAGCGGGATCCTACAATGAGCAGTTCTTC. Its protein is CASSLVVAGSYNEQFF.

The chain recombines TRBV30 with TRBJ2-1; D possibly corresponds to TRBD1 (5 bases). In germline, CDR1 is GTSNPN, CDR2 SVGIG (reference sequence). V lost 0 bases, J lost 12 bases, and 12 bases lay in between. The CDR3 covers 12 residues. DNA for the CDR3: TGTGCCTGGAGTGTAGGACCCACAGGGCAGTTCTTC. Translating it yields CAWSVGPTGQFF.

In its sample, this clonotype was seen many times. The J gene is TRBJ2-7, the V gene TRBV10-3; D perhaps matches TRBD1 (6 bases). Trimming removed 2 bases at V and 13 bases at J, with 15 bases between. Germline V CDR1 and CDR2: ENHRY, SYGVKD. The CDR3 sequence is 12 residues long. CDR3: CAISEDDRPRYV. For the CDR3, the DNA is TGTGCCATCAGTGAGGACGACAGGCCGCGCTACGTC.

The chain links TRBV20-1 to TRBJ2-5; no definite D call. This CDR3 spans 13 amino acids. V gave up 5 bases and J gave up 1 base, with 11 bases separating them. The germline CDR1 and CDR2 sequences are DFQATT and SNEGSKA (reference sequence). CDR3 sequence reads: CSARGPSQETQYF. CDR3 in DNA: TGCAGTGCTCGAGGCCCTTCCCAAGAGACCCAGTACTTC.

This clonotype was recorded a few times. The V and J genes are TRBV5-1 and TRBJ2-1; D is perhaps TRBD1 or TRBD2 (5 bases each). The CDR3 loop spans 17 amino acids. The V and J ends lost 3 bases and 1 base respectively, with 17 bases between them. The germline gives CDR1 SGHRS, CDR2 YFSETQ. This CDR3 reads CASSSQGGRGSYNEQFF. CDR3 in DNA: TGCGCCAGCAGCTCGCAGGGCGGCCGAGGGTCCTACAATGAGCAGTTCTTC. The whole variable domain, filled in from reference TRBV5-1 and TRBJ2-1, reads KAGVTQTPRYLIKTRGQQVTLSCSPISGHRSVSWYQQTPGQGLQFLFEYFSETQRNKGNFPGRFSGRQFSNSRSEMNVSTLELGDSALYLCASSSQGGRGSYNEQFFGPGTRLTVL.

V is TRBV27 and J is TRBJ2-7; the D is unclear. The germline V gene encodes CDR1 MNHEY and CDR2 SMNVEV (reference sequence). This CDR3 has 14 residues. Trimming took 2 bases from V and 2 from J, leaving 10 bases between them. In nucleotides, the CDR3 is TGTGCCAGCAGTTTAAGAGACAAAACCTACGAGCAGTACTTC. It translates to CASSLRDKTYEQYF.

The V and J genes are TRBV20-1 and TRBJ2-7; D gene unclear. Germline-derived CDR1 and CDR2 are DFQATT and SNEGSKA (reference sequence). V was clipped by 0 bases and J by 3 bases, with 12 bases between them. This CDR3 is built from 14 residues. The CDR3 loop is CSARDPARFYEQYF. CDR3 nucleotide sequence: TGCAGTGCTAGAGATCCCGCCAGGTTCTACGAGCAGTACTTC.

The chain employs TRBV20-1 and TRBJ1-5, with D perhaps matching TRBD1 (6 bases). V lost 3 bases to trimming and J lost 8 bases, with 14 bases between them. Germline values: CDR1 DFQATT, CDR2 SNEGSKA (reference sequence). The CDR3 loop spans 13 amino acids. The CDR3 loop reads CSASTGPTEPQHF. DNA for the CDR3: TGCAGTGCTAGTACAGGGCCCACGGAGCCCCAGCATTTT.

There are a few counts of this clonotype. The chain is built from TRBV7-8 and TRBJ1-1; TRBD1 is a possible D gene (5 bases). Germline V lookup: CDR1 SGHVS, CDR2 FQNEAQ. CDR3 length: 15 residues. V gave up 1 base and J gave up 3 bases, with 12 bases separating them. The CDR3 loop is CASSLVPRVDTEAFF. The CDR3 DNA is TGTGCCAGCAGCTTAGTACCCAGGGTCGACACTGAAGCTTTCTTT.

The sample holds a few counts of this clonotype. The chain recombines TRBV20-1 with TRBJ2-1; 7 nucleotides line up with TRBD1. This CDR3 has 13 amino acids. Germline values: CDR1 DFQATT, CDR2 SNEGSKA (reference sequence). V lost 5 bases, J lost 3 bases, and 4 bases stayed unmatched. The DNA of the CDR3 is TGCAGTGCTGCCCAGGGGGTCTACAATGAGCAGTTCTTC. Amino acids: CSAAQGVYNEQFF.

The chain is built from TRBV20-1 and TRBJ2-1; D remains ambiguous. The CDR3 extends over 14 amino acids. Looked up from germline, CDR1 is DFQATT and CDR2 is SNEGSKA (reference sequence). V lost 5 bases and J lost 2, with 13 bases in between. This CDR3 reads CSAVRGPTYNEQFF. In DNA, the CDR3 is TGCAGTGCTGTGCGAGGACCCACCTACAATGAGCAGTTCTTC.

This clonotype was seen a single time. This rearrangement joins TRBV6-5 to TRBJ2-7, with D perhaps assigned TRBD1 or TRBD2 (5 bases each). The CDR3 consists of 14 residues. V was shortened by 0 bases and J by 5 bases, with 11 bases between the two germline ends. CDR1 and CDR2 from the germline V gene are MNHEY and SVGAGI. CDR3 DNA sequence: TGTGCCAGCAGTTACTCCCGGGACGTAAACGAGCAGTACGTC. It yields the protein CASSYSRDVNEQYV.

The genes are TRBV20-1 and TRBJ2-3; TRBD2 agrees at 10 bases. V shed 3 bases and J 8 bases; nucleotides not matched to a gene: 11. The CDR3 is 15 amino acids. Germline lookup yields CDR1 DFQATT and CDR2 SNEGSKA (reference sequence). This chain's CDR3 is CSARNLAGAGATQYF. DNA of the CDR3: TGCAGTGCTAGGAACCTAGCGGGAGCAGGGGCTACGCAGTATTTT.

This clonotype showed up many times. The CDR3 loop is CASSQSQGSGNTIYF. CDR3 in DNA: TGTGCCAGCAGCCAATCGCAGGGCTCTGGAAACACCATATATTTT. The J gene is TRBJ1-3, the V gene TRBV16, with D perhaps TRBD1 (5 bases). In germline, CDR1 is KGHSY, CDR2 FQNENV. V was trimmed by 0 bases and J by 0 bases, leaving 6 bases between them. CDR3 size: 15 residues.

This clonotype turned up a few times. CDR3 region: CASTEGYSPNSPLHF. The CDR3 DNA sequence: TGTGCCAGCACCGAGGGGTACAGCCCTAATTCACCCCTCCACTTT. The chain carries TRBV2 and TRBJ1-6; D perhaps matches TRBD1 (5 bases). Germline V gene data show CDR1 as SNHLY and CDR2 as FYNNEI. The CDR3 totals 15 residues. V gave up 7 bases and J gave up 6 bases, with 16 bases separating them. The full variable domain, its missing parts supplied by reference TRBV2 and TRBJ1-6, is EPEVTQTPSHQVTQMGQEVILRCVPISNHLYFYWYRQILGQKVEFLVSFYNNEISEKSEIFDDQFSVERPDGSNFTLKIRSTKLEDSAMYFCASTEGYSPNSPLHFGNGTRLTVT.